These 31 T cell receptor beta chains originate from one sample sequenced in a study of cytomegalovirus exposure and HLA in healthy donors. Assay used: immunoSEQ multiplex PCR; TCRdb lists only in-frame clones, some missing. Of fewer than 300,000 clones listed, approximately 87% were seen once; the top ten hold 0.92%. Sequencing was performed on PBMCs. The source is a young woman in good health and CMV-seronegative.

The genes are TRBV13 and TRBJ2-7; tentatively, D is TRBD1 (6 bases). Germline V gives CDR1 PRHDT, CDR2 FYEKMQ (reference sequence). Trimming took off 5 bases at V and 6 bases at J, with 23 bases between the two ends. The CDR3 extends over 16 amino acids. CDR3 sequence: CASSLSGGGGRREQYF. Here the CDR3 DNA reads TGTGCCAGCAGCCTATCGGGTGGGGGCGGCCGGCGCGAGCAGTACTTC.

V is TRBV5-5 and J is TRBJ1-1; D not resolved. CDR3 length equals 13 residues. Trimming pared 2 bases from V and 10 bases from J, leaving 15 bases between. Looked up from germline, CDR1 is SGHKS and CDR2 is YYEKEE (reference sequence). The CDR3 loop reads CASSLNIEVTAFF. For the CDR3, the DNA is TGTGCCAGCAGCTTAAACATCGAGGTGACAGCTTTCTTT.

This chain connects TRBV6-5 to TRBJ1-5; 8 nucleotides agree with TRBD1. Germline assignment: CDR1 MNHEY and CDR2 SVGAGI. The CDR3 is made up of 15 amino acids. V lost 2 bases to trimming and J lost 5 bases; unmatched junction nucleotides: 5. CDR3 bases: TGTGCCAGCAGTTACGCTATGGACAGGGATCAGCCCCAGCATTTT. Its protein product is CASSYAMDRDQPQHF.

The CDR3 DNA follows: TGTGCCAGCGAGGGACTTGCAGATACGCAGTATTTT. This gives the protein CASEGLADTQYF. The chain employs TRBV2 and TRBJ2-3, with TRBD2 as a possible D gene (6 bases). The CDR3 sequence is 12 residues long. Trimming took 8 bases from V and 4 from J, leaving 10 bases between them. CDR1 and CDR2 from the germline V gene are SNHLY and FYNNEI.

The chain combines TRBV4-1 with TRBJ1-2; TRBD1 matches 7 bases. Germline values: CDR1 MGHRA, CDR2 YSYEKL. Trimming removed 5 bases from V and 8 bases from J; junction bases left unmatched: 14. The CDR3 is 15 residues long. CDR3 protein: CASSAVGQAPGGYTF. CDR3 nucleotides: TGCGCCAGCAGCGCTGTTGGACAGGCTCCAGGAGGCTACACCTTC.

The chain links TRBV18 to TRBJ1-6, with 7 bases matching TRBD1. CDR1 is KGHSH, CDR2 LQKENI, per germline. The length of the CDR3 is 16 residues. The trim removed 2 bases at V and 5 bases at J, leaving 6 bases unmatched. CDR3 protein: CASSPRDRENNSPLHF. The CDR3 DNA reads as TGTGCCAGCTCACCAAGGGACAGAGAGAATAATTCACCCCTCCACTTT.

The chain uses TRBV5-1 and TRBJ1-6, with D hard to call. Germline values: CDR1 SGHRS, CDR2 YFSETQ. Trimming shortened V by 5 bases and J by 0 bases, and 18 bases separated the two germline ends. The CDR3 is 18 residues long. The CDR3 protein is CASSNSPAGSSYNSPLHF. In DNA form, the CDR3 reads TGCGCCAGCAGTAATAGTCCGGCGGGTAGCTCCTATAATTCACCCCTCCACTTT.

V usage is TRBV14 and J usage is TRBJ1-2; D unresolved. The germline V gene encodes CDR1 SGHDN and CDR2 FVKESK. The CDR3 extends over 13 amino acids. Trimming pared 1 base from V and 7 bases from J, leaving 10 bases between. The CDR3 reads CASSQGGPFGYTF. CDR3 DNA: TGTGCCAGCAGCCAAGGCGGGCCCTTTGGCTACACCTTC.

The count of this clone is one. The chain is built from TRBV28 and TRBJ1-1, with D possibly TRBD1 on 5 matching bases. V was cut by 3 bases and J by 4 bases, with 12 bases left in between. CDR1 and CDR2 from the germline V gene are MDHEN and SYDVKM. This CDR3 spans 14 amino acids. The chain's CDR3 is CASSLGGTATEAFF. CDR3 in DNA: TGTGCCAGCAGTTTGGGCGGGACGGCCACTGAAGCTTTCTTT.

The chain is built from TRBV29-1 and TRBJ1-4; tentative D call: TRBD1 (5 bases). This CDR3 is 11 amino acids long. Germline V gene data show CDR1 as SQVTM and CDR2 as ANQGSEA. Deletions cut 5 bases from V and 10 bases from J, with 11 bases between. The CDR3 bases are TGCAGCGTTTGGGGGGGTGTAAAACTGTTTTTT. It yields the protein CSVWGGVKLFF.

The rearrangement uses TRBV2 and TRBJ2-1; 10 positions agree with TRBD2. The junction had 8 bases not matched to a gene; V was cut back by 0 bases and J by 9 bases. The CDR3 consists of 16 residues. Germline CDR1 and CDR2: SNHLY and FYNNEI. This CDR3 reads CASSEAWLAGAGEQFF. The CDR3 bases are TGTGCCAGCAGTGAAGCTTGGCTAGCGGGAGCAGGTGAGCAGTTCTTC.

The chain uses TRBV9 and TRBJ2-3; D is ambiguous. Germline lookup yields CDR1 SGDLS and CDR2 YYNGEE. This CDR3 contains 15 residues. The germline V and J ends were trimmed by 1 base and 1 base, with 10 bases remaining between them. As DNA, the CDR3 is TGTGCCAGCAGCGTACTGTCACAAGGCACAGATACGCAGTATTTT. This translates into CASSVLSQGTDTQYF.

The chain carries TRBV28 and TRBJ1-2, with D tentatively TRBD1 (5 bases). CDR3 length: 16 amino acids. Trimming shortened V by 5 bases and J by 3 bases, and 19 bases separated the two germline ends. CDR1 and CDR2 (germline): MDHEN, SYDVKM. CDR3 in amino acids: CASSPRRGSADYGYTF. The DNA of the CDR3 is TGTGCCAGCAGTCCGAGGAGGGGATCTGCAGACTATGGCTACACCTTC.

A single count supports this clone. The chain joins TRBV9 to TRBJ2-3; tentative D call: TRBD1 (7 bases). Germline V gene data show CDR1 as SGDLS and CDR2 as YYNGEE. This CDR3 has 18 amino acids. The V end lost 4 bases, the J end lost 0 bases, and 21 bases lay between the germline ends. CDR3 residues: CASSRYKGASVSTDTQYF. The CDR3 DNA reads TGTGCCAGCAGCAGATACAAGGGGGCTAGCGTGAGCACAGATACGCAGTATTTT.

The chain uses TRBV9 and TRBJ2-2; TRBD2 might be the D (6 bases). CDR1 SGDLS and CDR2 YYNGEE come from the germline V gene. V lost 2 bases and J 1 base, leaving 9 bases between the germline ends. The CDR3 runs to 15 residues. The CDR3 region has the DNA TGTGCCAGCAGCGTCTCGGGAGTGAACACCGGGGAGCTGTTTTTT. It yields the protein CASSVSGVNTGELFF.

The rearrangement joins TRBV9 to TRBJ2-7, with D maybe TRBD2 (5 bases). Germline V CDR1 and CDR2: SGDLS, YYNGEE. Trimming took off 0 bases at V and 3 bases at J, with 13 bases between the two ends. The CDR3 consists of 15 residues. CDR3 in DNA: TGTGCCAGCAGCGTAGGTGGGAGCGGCCACTACGAGCAGTACTTC. It encodes CASSVGGSGHYEQYF.

The chain couples TRBV5-4 to TRBJ2-1; 9 bases are a match to TRBD2. CDR1 and CDR2 from the germline V gene are SGHNT and YYREEE (reference sequence). Trimming cost V 5 bases and J 3 bases; bases outside gene matches: 6. The CDR3 length is 15 residues. The CDR3, as DNA: TGTGCCAGCAGTAGGCGGGAGGGAGGCTACAATGAGCAGTTCTTC. It encodes CASSRREGGYNEQFF.

The chain uses TRBV9 and TRBJ1-5; 8 bases line up with TRBD1. Germline V CDR1 and CDR2: SGDLS, YYNGEE. With 0 bases clipped from V and 6 bases from J, the junction kept 2 bases outside the gene matches. The CDR3 is 14 amino acids. The CDR3 region has the DNA TGTGCCAGCAGCGTAGGCAGGGGGCCTCAGCCCCAGCATTTT. This codes for CASSVGRGPQPQHF.

This clone was detected only once. The chain recombines TRBV5-6 with TRBJ1-2; possible D gene TRBD1, 5 bases. Germline CDR1 SGHDT, CDR2 YYEEEE. With 4 bases removed from V and 8 bases from J, the gap between germline ends came to 15 bases. The CDR3 extends over 13 amino acids. The CDR3 sequence: CASSTRTTLGYTF. The DNA for the CDR3 is TGTGCCAGCAGCACACGGACAACCTTGGGCTACACCTTC.

This sequence joins TRBV5-4 and TRBJ1-5; D may be TRBD1 (5 bases). The CDR3 has 14 amino acids. Germline CDR1 is SGHNT and CDR2 is YYREEE (reference sequence). The ends were cut back, 0 bases at V and 6 bases at J, with 10 bases in the middle. The CDR3 region has the DNA TGTGCCAGCAGCTTGGGGGGGGTGGGTCAGCCCCAGCATTTT. Translation gives CASSLGGVGQPQHF.

The rearrangement joins TRBV7-6 to TRBJ1-4; 7 nucleotides agree with TRBD1. The CDR3 has 16 amino acids. The germline gives CDR1 SGHVS, CDR2 FNYEAQ. With V trimmed by 5 bases and J by 0 bases, 6 bases remained unmatched. The CDR3 DNA follows: TGTGCCAGCAGCGTAGGGGGCCCTGCAACTAATGAAAAACTGTTTTTT. This encodes CASSVGGPATNEKLFF.

V gene TRBV6-1 combines with J gene TRBJ1-1; D is perhaps TRBD1 (6 bases). The CDR3 contains 16 residues. Trimming pared 3 bases from V and 3 bases from J, leaving 17 bases between. CDR1 is MNHNS, CDR2 SASEGT, per germline. CDR3 sequence reads: CASSDVQGLPHTEAFF. CDR3 DNA: TGTGCCAGCAGTGATGTACAGGGCCTCCCCCACACTGAAGCTTTCTTT.

The CDR3, as DNA: TGTGCCAGCAGCAAAAACTCTAGCGGGAGGAAGAGGCAGTATTTT. Amino acid sequence: CASSKNSSGRKRQYF. The chain carries TRBV21-1 and TRBJ2-3; the table's TRBD2 call for D was not verified on the DNA. TRBV21-1 is shown as a pseudogene. The CDR3 sequence is 15 residues long.

The J gene is TRBJ1-3, the V gene TRBV19, with unresolved D. The V gene lost 5 bases and the J gene lost 8 bases, with 13 bases spanning the gap. The CDR3 covers 13 residues. Germline V gene data show CDR1 as LNHDA and CDR2 as SQIVND (reference sequence). The CDR3 nucleotides are TGTGCCAGTAGTCCCCGTGGGCGGGACACCATATATTTT. It codes for CASSPRGRDTIYF.

The chain carries TRBV6-1 and TRBJ2-2, with 8 bases fitting TRBD1. Germline V gives CDR1 MNHNS, CDR2 SASEGT. The V segment lost 8 bases and the J segment 3 bases; nucleotides outside the gene matches: 5. The CDR3 totals 14 residues. CDR3 nucleotides: TGTGCCAGCCCCACAGGGGGTGACACCGGGGAGCTGTTTTTT. Translated: CASPTGGDTGELFF.

The chain has TRBV23-1 and TRBJ2-1; 7 positions match TRBD2. TRBV23-1 is recorded as an ORF, its role being uncertain. The length of the CDR3 is 14 residues. V lost 1 base, J lost 4 bases, and 1 base stayed unmatched. The CDR3 DNA follows: TGCGCCAGCAGTCAATGCGGGGGATACAATGAGCAGTTCTTC. Protein product: CASSQCGGYNEQFF.

The gene calls are TRBV13 and TRBJ2-7, with 8 bases identical to TRBD1. Trimming cost V 8 bases and J 0 bases; bases outside gene matches: 6. The CDR3 runs 14 residues. From germline, CDR1 is PRHDT and CDR2 FYEKMQ (reference sequence). CDR3 sequence (DNA): TGTGCCAGCGGGACAGGACTGACCTCCTACGAGCAGTACTTC. Translating it yields CASGTGLTSYEQYF.

The rearrangement uses TRBV29-1 and TRBJ2-3, with a possible D match to TRBD2 (6 bases). Deletions cut 0 bases from V and 6 bases from J, with 16 bases between. CDR3 length equals 15 residues. Germline CDR1 is SQVTM and CDR2 is ANQGSEA. In DNA, the CDR3 is TGCAGCGTTGAAGATCGGGGAGGTCGTGAGGATACGCAGTATTTT. It translates to CSVEDRGGREDTQYF.

The J gene is TRBJ1-1, the V gene TRBV2, with a tentative D call TRBD1 (6 bases). The CDR3 is made up of 12 amino acids. Looked up from germline, CDR1 is SNHLY and CDR2 is FYNNEI. The germline V and J ends were trimmed by 5 bases and 7 bases, with 11 bases remaining between them. The CDR3 sequence is CASSRRTVEAFF. CDR3 sequence (DNA): TGTGCCAGCAGTAGGAGGACAGTTGAAGCTTTCTTT.

This sequence joins TRBV4-3 and TRBJ1-1, with 11 bases matching TRBD1. CDR1 and CDR2 from the germline V gene are LGHNA and YSLEER. V trimming: 0 bases; J trimming: 1 base; junction bases outside the gene matches: 4. CDR3 length equals 17 residues. The CDR3 sequence: CASSQDLGQGANTEAFF. CDR3 coding DNA: TGCGCCAGCAGCCAAGATCTAGGACAGGGGGCGAACACTGAAGCTTTCTTT.

This chain joins TRBV5-1 and TRBJ1-6; weak D call: TRBD1 (5 bases). This CDR3 has 15 amino acids. Germline V gene lookup returns CDR1 SGHRS and CDR2 YFSETQ. Trimming left V 0 bases short and J 7 bases short, with 11 bases between. The CDR3 DNA sequence: TGCGCCAGCAGCTTGGCCGGGACTAAAAATTCACCCCTCCACTTT. Protein sequence: CASSLAGTKNSPLHF.